One and the same sample provided the 14 T cell receptor beta chains below, sequenced in a study of tumor-infiltrating lymphocytes in primary liver carcinoma. A constant-region primer primed TCR beta cDNA synthesis from about 530 ng of total RNA. A slightly modified ARM-PCR protocol with three nested multiplex PCR rounds produced these TCR beta libraries. Rounds one and two of PCR, each of roughly 10 cycles, were primed with TRBV1-TRBV30 forward primers and a C-beta reverse primer. MiXCR, applied by TCRdb to the multiplex PCR reads, yields one record per CDR3 protein. The sample includes about 64,000 distinct CDR3 sequences, about 71% of them seen just once. Co-extraction of both nucleic acids (RNA and DNA) used about 20-34 mg of unsorted bulk tissue. Sequences were obtained from liver tumor tissue from sampling region 4. Subset here: tumor region T4, right-lateral pole. These receptors all stem from a man in his forties with primary liver carcinoma and hepatitis B virus infection.

CDR3 DNA: TGTGCCAGCAGCGTAGTGTTGGGAAACACTGAAGCTTTCTTT. Translated, it gives CASSVVLGNTEAFF. This chain links TRBV9 with TRBJ1-1; no clear D gene. Trimming shortened V by 0 bases and J by 2 bases, and 8 bases separated the two germline ends. CDR1 is SGDLS, CDR2 YYNGEE, per germline. The CDR3 is 14 amino acids.

CDR3 in amino acids: CAISVVSGSQETQYF. The CDR3, as DNA: TGTGCCATCAGTGTGGTCTCGGGCTCCCAAGAGACCCAGTACTTC. V is TRBV10-3 and J is TRBJ2-5; no clear D. The CDR3 has 15 amino acids. Germline lookup yields CDR1 ENHRY and CDR2 SYGVKD. Trimming cost V 4 bases and J 1 base, with 13 bases left between them.

To note about this clonotype: A much larger clonotype is one base distant, so this may be a read error. This is likely a read error, given that the CDR3 carries no conserved phenylalanine or tryptophan at its end. V gene TRBV24-1 combines with J gene TRBJ2-5; D possibly corresponds to TRBD1 (6 bases). Germline V lookup: CDR1 KGHDR, CDR2 SFDVKD. CDR3 size: 14 residues. With 2 bases removed from V and 7 bases from J, the gap between germline ends came to 13 bases. CDR3 sequence (DNA): TGTGCCACCAGTGATTACATGGAAGGGGGGACCCAGTACCTC. Encoded protein: CATSDYMEGGTQYL.

This clonotype has more than one count but fewer than ten. This could be a read error, since a much larger clone is one nucleotide away. The CDR3 DNA reads as TGTGCCAGTAGTATAGGGGGTGGTAGCAATCAGCCCCAGCATTTT. Translation gives CASSIGGGSNQPQHF. This chain links TRBV19 with TRBJ1-5; D unresolved. With 1 base removed from V and 0 bases from J, the gap between germline ends came to 7 bases. Germline lookup yields CDR1 LNHDA and CDR2 SQIVND (reference sequence). CDR3 length: 15 residues.

Note on this clonotype: Lacking the conserved final phenylalanine or tryptophan, this CDR3 likely reflects a read error. The chain joins TRBV24-1 to TRBJ2-7; TRBD2 matches 7 bases. The length of the CDR3 is 15 residues. Germline V gene sequence: CDR1 KGHDR, CDR2 SFDVKD. J gave up 3 bases and V 9 bases, and 13 bases lay outside the gene matches. CDR3 in DNA: TGTGCCACCTTTCAGAGATTAGCGGGTTGCTACGAGCAGTACTTA. Translation gives CATFQRLAGCYEQYL.

This clonotype showed up just once. A much larger clone lies a single base off, so this may be a read error. This chain links TRBV28 with TRBJ2-7; 12 bases fit TRBD1. The CDR3 sequence is 14 residues long. The germline CDR1 and CDR2 sequences are MDHEN and SYDVKM. CDR3 nucleotides: TGTGTCGTCGGGGGACAGGGGGCTATTTACCAGCAGTACTTC. Protein: CVVGGQGAIYQQYF.

The chain combines TRBV11-2 with TRBJ2-3; 7 bases align to TRBD1. CDR1 SGHAT and CDR2 FQNNGV come from the germline V gene. The CDR3 has 15 amino acids. V shed 5 bases, J shed 12 bases, and the junction held 17 bases outside the gene matches. Written as DNA, the CDR3 is TGTGCCAGCAGCCTCAAATACCAAAGGACAGGTACCCAGTATTTT. It translates to CASSLKYQRTGTQYF.

Note on this clonotype: One junction end disagrees with the germline gene, perhaps due to a read error. The chain recombines TRBV11-3 with TRBJ2-2; 8 bases fit TRBD2. Germline V lookup: CDR1 SGHNT, CDR2 YENEEA. The CDR3 contains 18 residues. DNA for the CDR3: TGCGCCAGCAGCTTAGATCGAGGCGGGAGGACCTACGCCGGGAAGCTGTTTTTT. It is translated as CASSLDRGGRTYAGKLFF.

This clonotype was observed a handful of times. The chain is built from TRBV11-2 and TRBJ2-7, with TRBD1 matching 8 bases. This CDR3 is built from 16 residues. J was trimmed by 3 bases and V by 5 bases; bases with no gene match: 12. From germline, CDR1 is SGHAT and CDR2 FQNNGV. The CDR3 coding sequence is TGTGCCAGCAGCCCCCCCCGGACAGGGTACGTCTACGAGCAGTACTTC. This codes for CASSPPRTGYVYEQYF.

The chain recombines TRBV5-1 with TRBJ1-2; no reliable D call. The CDR3 has 13 residues. Trimming removed 9 bases from V and 8 bases from J, with 20 bases in between. The germline V gene encodes CDR1 SGHRS and CDR2 YFSETQ. In DNA form, the CDR3 reads TGCGCCACCAGTTCGACCAGCGCTACCGGCTACACCTTC. Protein: CATSSTSATGYTF.

This clonotype was recorded many times. No conserved phenylalanine or tryptophan is present at the end of the CDR3, so a read error is the likely explanation. The CDR3 DNA sequence: TGCAGCGTAGCGACAGGGAGTAAAAGTCAGCCCCAGCATCTT. Its translation: CSVATGSKSQPQHL. This chain links TRBV29-1 with TRBJ1-5; 7 positions agree with TRBD1. The CDR3 length is 14 residues. The J segment lost 6 bases and the V segment lost 6 bases, leaving 11 bases of the junction unmatched. Germline values: CDR1 SQVTM, CDR2 ANQGSEA.

The sample holds a few counts of this clonotype. This clone may be a read error of a much larger clone one base away. The chain uses TRBV10-2 and TRBJ1-2; 9 bases are a match to TRBD1. The CDR3 runs 14 residues. Germline V gene lookup returns CDR1 WSHSY and CDR2 SAAADI. CDR3 bases: TGCACCAGCAGTGAACAGGGGGCAAACTATGGCTACACCTTC. This encodes CTSSEQGANYGYTF.

Concerning this clonotype itself: Since no conserved phenylalanine or tryptophan closes the CDR3, a read error is the likely cause. V and J are TRBV6-5 and TRBJ2-2; no reliable D call. Germline V gives CDR1 MNHEY, CDR2 SVGAGI. The CDR3 spans 15 residues. In DNA, the CDR3 is TGTGCCAGCAGTCCGCCATCATCTTACACAGGGGAGCTGTTTTAT. Translated: CASSPPSSYTGELFY.

This clonotype was detected a few times. This sequence may be a read error, since a much larger clone differs from it by one base. The chain links TRBV6-1 to TRBJ1-5, with D unresolved. The CDR3 has 14 residues. Germline CDR1 MNHNS, CDR2 SASEGT. Trimming removed 3 bases at V and 11 bases at J, with 17 bases between. In DNA form, the CDR3 reads TGTGCCAGCAGTGAGGCGAGGGAAAAGGCGTCCCAGCATTTT. Amino acids: CASSEAREKASQHF.